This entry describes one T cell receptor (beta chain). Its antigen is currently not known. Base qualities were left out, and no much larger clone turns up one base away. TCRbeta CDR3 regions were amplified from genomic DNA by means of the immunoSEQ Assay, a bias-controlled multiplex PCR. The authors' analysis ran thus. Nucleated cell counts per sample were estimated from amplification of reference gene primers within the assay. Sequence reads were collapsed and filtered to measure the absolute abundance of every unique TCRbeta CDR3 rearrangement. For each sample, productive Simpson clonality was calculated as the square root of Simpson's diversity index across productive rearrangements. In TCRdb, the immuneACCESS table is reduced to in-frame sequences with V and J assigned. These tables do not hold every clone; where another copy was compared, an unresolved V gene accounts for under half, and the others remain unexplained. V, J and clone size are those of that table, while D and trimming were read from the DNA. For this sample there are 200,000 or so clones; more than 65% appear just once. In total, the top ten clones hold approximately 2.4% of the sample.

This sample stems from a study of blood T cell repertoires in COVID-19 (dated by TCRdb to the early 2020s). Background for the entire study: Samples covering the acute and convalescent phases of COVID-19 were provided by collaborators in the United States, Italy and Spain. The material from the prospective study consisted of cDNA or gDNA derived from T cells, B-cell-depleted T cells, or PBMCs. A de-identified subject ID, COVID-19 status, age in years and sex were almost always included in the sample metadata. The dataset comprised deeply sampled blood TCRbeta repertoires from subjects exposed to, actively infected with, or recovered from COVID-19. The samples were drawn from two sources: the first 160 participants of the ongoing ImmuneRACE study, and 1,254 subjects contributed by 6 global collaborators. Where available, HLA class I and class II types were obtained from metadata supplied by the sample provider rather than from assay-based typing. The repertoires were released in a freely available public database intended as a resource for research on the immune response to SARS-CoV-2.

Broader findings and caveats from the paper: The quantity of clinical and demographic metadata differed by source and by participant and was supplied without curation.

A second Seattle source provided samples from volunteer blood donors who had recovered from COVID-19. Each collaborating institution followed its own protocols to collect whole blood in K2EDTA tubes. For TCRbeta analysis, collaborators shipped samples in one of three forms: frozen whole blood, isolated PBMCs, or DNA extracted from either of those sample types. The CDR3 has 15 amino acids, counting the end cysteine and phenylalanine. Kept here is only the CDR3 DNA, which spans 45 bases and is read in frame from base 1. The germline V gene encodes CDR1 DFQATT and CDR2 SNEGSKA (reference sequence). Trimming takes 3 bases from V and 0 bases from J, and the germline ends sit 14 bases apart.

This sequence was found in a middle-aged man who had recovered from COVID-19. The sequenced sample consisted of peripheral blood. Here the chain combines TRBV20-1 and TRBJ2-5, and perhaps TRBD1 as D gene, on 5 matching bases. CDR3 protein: CSASWAGSNQETQYF. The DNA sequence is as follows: TGCAGTGCTAGTTGGGCAGGGTCTAACCAAGAGACCCAGTACTTC.